This is a list of T cell receptor beta chains from one sample in a study of cytomegalovirus exposure and HLA in healthy donors. Using immunoSEQ multiplex PCR, the repertoire was profiled, and TCRdb retains in-frame clones only, with some absent. The table has some 61,000 clones, about 81% seen once. The source material was PBMCs. These TCRs come from a human donor in good health. CDR3s include the opening cysteine and the closing phenylalanine or tryptophan. The order of the fields is CDR3 DNA, CDR3 protein, J gene, clone size, D gene, V gene. The D gene is left open where the match is weak. Rows may omit the clone size; those that give it use once, few, many or a size class.

cdr3_nt: TGTGCCAGCAGTTTGGACAGAAACAAAAACATTCAGTACTTC
cdr3_aa: CASSLDRNKNIQYF
j_call: TRBJ2-4
clone_size: .
d_call: .
v_call: TRBV6-5

cdr3_nt: TGTGCCAGCAGCTCCGGGACATCTAACACCGGGGAGCTGTTTTTT
cdr3_aa: CASSSGTSNTGELFF
j_call: TRBJ2-2
clone_size: .
d_call: .
v_call: TRBV6-6

cdr3_nt: TGTGCCAGCAGTCAAACAGGGGGTCAGCCCCAGCATTTT
cdr3_aa: CASSQTGGQPQHF
j_call: TRBJ1-5
clone_size: .
d_call: TRBD1
v_call: TRBV2

cdr3_nt: TGTGCCAGCAGCATGGCTCAGGGGGAAGAGACCCAGTACTTC
cdr3_aa: CASSMAQGEETQYF
j_call: TRBJ2-5
clone_size: .
d_call: TRBD1
v_call: TRBV11-3

cdr3_nt: TGTGCCAGCAGCTCAAAAACTCGCTACGAGCAGTACTTC
cdr3_aa: CASSSKTRYEQYF
j_call: TRBJ2-7
clone_size: .
d_call: .
v_call: TRBV7-9

cdr3_nt: TGTGCCAGCAAATACGGGGGGATGAGGGCCGGGGAGCTGTTTTTT
cdr3_aa: CASKYGGMRAGELFF
j_call: TRBJ2-2
clone_size: .
d_call: TRBD2
v_call: TRBV28

cdr3_nt: TGTGCCAGCAGCTCGACTTATAATTCACCCCTCCACTTT
cdr3_aa: CASSSTYNSPLHF
j_call: TRBJ1-6
clone_size: once
d_call: .
v_call: TRBV7-3

cdr3_nt: TGTTCCAGCAGCTTAGCGCGGGGACTAGCGGGGAGCTACGAGCAGTACTTC
cdr3_aa: CSSSLARGLAGSYEQYF
j_call: TRBJ2-7
clone_size: .
d_call: TRBD2
v_call: TRBV7-9

cdr3_nt: TGTGCCAGCAGCTCGGACAGGGAGAATCAGCCCCAGCATTTT
cdr3_aa: CASSSDRENQPQHF
j_call: TRBJ1-5
clone_size: .
d_call: TRBD1
v_call: TRBV5-6

cdr3_nt: TGTGCCATCAGTGACTCGACTAAACAAGAGACCCAGTACTTC
cdr3_aa: CAISDSTKQETQYF
j_call: TRBJ2-5
clone_size: .
d_call: .
v_call: TRBV10-3

cdr3_nt: TGCGCCAGCACCGACAGCGGGAGGAACCAGCCCCAGCATTTT
cdr3_aa: CASTDSGRNQPQHF
j_call: TRBJ1-5
clone_size: few
d_call: .
v_call: TRBV4-1

cdr3_nt: TGTGCCAGCTCACCAAGGCGGGAAGAGACCCAGTACTTC
cdr3_aa: CASSPRREETQYF
j_call: TRBJ2-5
clone_size: few
d_call: .
v_call: TRBV18

cdr3_nt: TGTGCCAGCAGTTCCGCCGGGGGGGCGGCGAAGACCCAGTACTTC
cdr3_aa: CASSSAGGAAKTQYF
j_call: TRBJ2-5
clone_size: once
d_call: TRBD2
v_call: TRBV28

cdr3_nt: TGTGCCACGCAAAGGGGAACTAATGAAAAACTGTTTTTT
cdr3_aa: CATQRGTNEKLFF
j_call: TRBJ1-4
clone_size: .
d_call: .
v_call: TRBV7-9

cdr3_nt: TGTGCCAGCAGCCAACAGAATAACAATGAGCAGTTCTTC
cdr3_aa: CASSQQNNNEQFF
j_call: TRBJ2-1
clone_size: .
d_call: .
v_call: TRBV7-9

cdr3_nt: TGTGCCAGCAGCCTACAGCGGACGGGTAGCTCCTACGAGCAGTACTTC
cdr3_aa: CASSLQRTGSSYEQYF
j_call: TRBJ2-7
clone_size: .
d_call: .
v_call: TRBV7-9

cdr3_nt: TGTGCCAGCAGCTTTCTAGCCGCGGAGACCCAGTACTTC
cdr3_aa: CASSFLAAETQYF
j_call: TRBJ2-5
clone_size: .
d_call: .
v_call: TRBV7-7

cdr3_nt: TGTGCCAGCAGCCAAGGGGTAGGGGCCTACAATGAGCAGTTCTTC
cdr3_aa: CASSQGVGAYNEQFF
j_call: TRBJ2-1
clone_size: .
d_call: .
v_call: TRBV4-2

cdr3_nt: TGTTCCAGCACCCCCTCGGACAGGGCGAAGCGCACTGAAGCTTTCTTT
cdr3_aa: CSSTPSDRAKRTEAFF
j_call: TRBJ1-1
clone_size: few
d_call: TRBD1
v_call: TRBV7-9

cdr3_nt: TGTGCCAGTAGTATCCCTCGAGCACAGGACACCGGGGAGCTGTTTTTT
cdr3_aa: CASSIPRAQDTGELFF
j_call: TRBJ2-2
clone_size: .
d_call: .
v_call: TRBV19

cdr3_nt: TGTGCCAGCAGCCAGGGGGACGGCCTTGAAGCTTTCTTT
cdr3_aa: CASSQGDGLEAFF
j_call: TRBJ1-1
clone_size: .
d_call: TRBD1
v_call: TRBV6-5

cdr3_nt: TGTGCCAGCAGCTTAGGACCGACTAGCGGTACCTACGAGCAGTACTTC
cdr3_aa: CASSLGPTSGTYEQYF
j_call: TRBJ2-7
clone_size: .
d_call: TRBD2
v_call: TRBV7-3

cdr3_nt: TGTGCCAGCAGCCCAGGGGACCTCACTGAAGCTTTCTTT
cdr3_aa: CASSPGDLTEAFF
j_call: TRBJ1-1
clone_size: .
d_call: .
v_call: TRBV7-9

cdr3_nt: TGTGCCACCAGCATTAGACAGGGGCGATCCGACGATGGCTTTACAACTAATGAAAAACTGTTTTTT
cdr3_aa: CATSIRQGRSDDGFTTNEKLFF
j_call: TRBJ1-4
clone_size: .
d_call: TRBD1
v_call: TRBV15

cdr3_nt: TGTGCCAGCAGCCCGGGGGACAGCATGCTTGAAAAACTGTTTTTT
cdr3_aa: CASSPGDSMLEKLFF
j_call: TRBJ1-4
clone_size: .
d_call: TRBD1
v_call: TRBV5-8

cdr3_nt: TGTGCCAGCAGCGGGGACAGACCAAACTCTGGAAACACCATATATTTT
cdr3_aa: CASSGDRPNSGNTIYF
j_call: TRBJ1-3
clone_size: once
d_call: TRBD1
v_call: TRBV7-9

cdr3_nt: TGCGCCAGCAGCTTGGTGGGAGGTCCGCTCACTGAAGCTTTCTTT
cdr3_aa: CASSLVGGPLTEAFF
j_call: TRBJ1-1
clone_size: .
d_call: .
v_call: TRBV5-1